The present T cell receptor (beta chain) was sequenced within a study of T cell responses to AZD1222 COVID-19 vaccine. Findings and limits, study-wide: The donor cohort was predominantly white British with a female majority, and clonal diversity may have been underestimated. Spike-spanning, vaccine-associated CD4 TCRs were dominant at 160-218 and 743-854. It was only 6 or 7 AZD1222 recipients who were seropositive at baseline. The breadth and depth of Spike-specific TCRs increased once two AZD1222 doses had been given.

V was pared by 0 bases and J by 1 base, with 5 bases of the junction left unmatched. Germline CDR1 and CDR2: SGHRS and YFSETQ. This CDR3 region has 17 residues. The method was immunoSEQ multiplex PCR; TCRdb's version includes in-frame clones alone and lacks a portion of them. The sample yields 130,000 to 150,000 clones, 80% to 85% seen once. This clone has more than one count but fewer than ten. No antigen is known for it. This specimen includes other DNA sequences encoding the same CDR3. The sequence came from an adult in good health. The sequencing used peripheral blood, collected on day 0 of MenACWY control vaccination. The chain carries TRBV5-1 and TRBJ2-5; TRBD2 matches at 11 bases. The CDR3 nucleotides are TGCGCCAGCAGCTTGGCGCTAGCGGGGGGCCCCCAAGAGACCCAGTACTTC. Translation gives CASSLALAGGPQETQYF.